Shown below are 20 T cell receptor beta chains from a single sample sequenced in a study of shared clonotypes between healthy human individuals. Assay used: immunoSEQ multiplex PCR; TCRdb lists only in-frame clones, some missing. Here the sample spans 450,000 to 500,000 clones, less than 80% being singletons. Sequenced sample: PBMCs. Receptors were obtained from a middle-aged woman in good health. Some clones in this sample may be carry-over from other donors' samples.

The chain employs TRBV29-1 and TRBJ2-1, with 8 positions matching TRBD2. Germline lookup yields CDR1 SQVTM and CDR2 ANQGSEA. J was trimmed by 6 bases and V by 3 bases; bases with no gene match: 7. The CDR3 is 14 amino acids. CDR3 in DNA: TGCAGCGTTGACAGAGCGGGAGTGAGCAATGAGCAGTTCTTC. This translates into CSVDRAGVSNEQFF.

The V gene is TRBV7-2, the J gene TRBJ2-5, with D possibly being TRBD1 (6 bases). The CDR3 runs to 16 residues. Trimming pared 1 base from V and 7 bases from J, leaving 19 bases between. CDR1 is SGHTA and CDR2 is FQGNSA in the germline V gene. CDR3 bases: TGTGCCAGCAGCTTAGTATTTGGACAGAGCTTCACGACCCAGTACTTC. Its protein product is CASSLVFGQSFTTQYF. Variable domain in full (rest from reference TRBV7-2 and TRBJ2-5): GAGVSQSPSNKVTEKGKDVELRCDPISGHTALYWYRQSLGQGLEFLIYFQGNSAPDKSGLPSDRFSAERTGGSVSTLTIQRTQQEDSAVYLCASSLVFGQSFTTQYFGPGTRLLVL.

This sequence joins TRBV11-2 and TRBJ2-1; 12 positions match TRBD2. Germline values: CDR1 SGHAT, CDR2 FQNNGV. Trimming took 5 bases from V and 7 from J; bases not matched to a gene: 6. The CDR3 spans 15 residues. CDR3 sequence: CASSRTSGIWNEQFF. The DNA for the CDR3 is TGTGCCAGCAGCCGGACTAGCGGGATCTGGAATGAGCAGTTCTTC.

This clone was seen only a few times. CDR3 in amino acids: CASSSDRGGTQYF. The DNA of the CDR3 is TGTGCCAGCAGTTCCGACAGGGGGGGGACCCAGTACTTC. V gene TRBV27 combines with J gene TRBJ2-5, with TRBD1 matching over 9 bases. The CDR3 is 13 amino acids. With V trimmed by 4 bases and J by 7 bases, 4 bases remained unmatched. CDR1 and CDR2 (germline): MNHEY, SMNVEV (reference sequence).

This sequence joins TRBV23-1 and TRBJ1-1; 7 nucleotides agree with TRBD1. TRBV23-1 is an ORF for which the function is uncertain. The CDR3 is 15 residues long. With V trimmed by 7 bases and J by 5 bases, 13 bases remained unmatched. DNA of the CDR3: TGCGCCAGCAAACACCTCAGGGGGAGGAGGACTGAAGCTTTCTTT. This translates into CASKHLRGRRTEAFF.

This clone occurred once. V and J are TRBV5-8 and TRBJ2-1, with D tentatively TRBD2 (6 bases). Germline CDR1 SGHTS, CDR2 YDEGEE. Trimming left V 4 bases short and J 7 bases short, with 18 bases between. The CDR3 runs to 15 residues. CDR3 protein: CASSAGTLRRNEQFF. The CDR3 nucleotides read TGTGCCAGCAGCGCGGGGACGCTTAGGCGGAATGAGCAGTTCTTC.

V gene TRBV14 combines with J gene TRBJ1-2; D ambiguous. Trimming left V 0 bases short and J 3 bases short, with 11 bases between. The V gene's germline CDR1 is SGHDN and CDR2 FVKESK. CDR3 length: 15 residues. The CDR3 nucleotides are TGTGCCAGCAGCCAAGATGAGGGCGGTGACTATGGCTACACCTTC. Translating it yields CASSQDEGGDYGYTF.

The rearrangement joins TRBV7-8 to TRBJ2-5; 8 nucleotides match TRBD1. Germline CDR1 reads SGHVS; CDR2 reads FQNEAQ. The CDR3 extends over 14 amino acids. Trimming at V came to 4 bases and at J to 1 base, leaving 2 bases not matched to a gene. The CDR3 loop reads CASSSDRVQETQYF. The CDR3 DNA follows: TGTGCCAGCAGCTCGGACAGGGTCCAAGAGACCCAGTACTTC.

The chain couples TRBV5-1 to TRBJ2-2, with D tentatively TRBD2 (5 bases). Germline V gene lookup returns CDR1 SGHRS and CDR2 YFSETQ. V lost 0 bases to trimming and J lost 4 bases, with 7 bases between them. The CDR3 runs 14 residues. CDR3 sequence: CASSLETITGELFF. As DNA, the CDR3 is TGCGCCAGCAGCTTGGAGACTATCACCGGGGAGCTGTTTTTT. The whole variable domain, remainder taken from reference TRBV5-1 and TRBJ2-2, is KAGVTQTPRYLIKTRGQQVTLSCSPISGHRSVSWYQQTPGQGLQFLFEYFSETQRNKGNFPGRFSGRQFSNSRSEMNVSTLELGDSALYLCASSLETITGELFFGEGSRLTVL.

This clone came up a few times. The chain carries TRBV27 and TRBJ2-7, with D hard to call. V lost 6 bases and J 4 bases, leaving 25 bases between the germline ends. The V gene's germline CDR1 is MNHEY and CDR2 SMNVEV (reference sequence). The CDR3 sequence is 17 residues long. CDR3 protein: CASRWSDYKSFWYEQYF. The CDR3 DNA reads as TGTGCCAGCAGGTGGTCCGATTACAAAAGTTTTTGGTACGAGCAGTACTTC.

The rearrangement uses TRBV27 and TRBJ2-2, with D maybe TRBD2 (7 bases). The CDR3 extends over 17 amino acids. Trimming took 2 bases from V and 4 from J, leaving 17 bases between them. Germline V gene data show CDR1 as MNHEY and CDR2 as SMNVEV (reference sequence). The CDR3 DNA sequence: TGTGCCAGCAGTTTAGGGTCTTGGAGGGGGGGCACCGGGGAGCTGTTTTTT. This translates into CASSLGSWRGGTGELFF.

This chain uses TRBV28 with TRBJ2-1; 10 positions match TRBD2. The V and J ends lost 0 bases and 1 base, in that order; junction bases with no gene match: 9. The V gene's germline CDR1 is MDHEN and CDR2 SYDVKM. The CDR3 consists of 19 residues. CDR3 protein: CASSLWGASGSHSYNEQFF. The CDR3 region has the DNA TGTGCCAGCAGTTTATGGGGGGCTAGCGGGAGCCATTCCTACAATGAGCAGTTCTTC. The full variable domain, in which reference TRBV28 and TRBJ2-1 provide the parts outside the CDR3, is DVKVTQSSRYLVKRTGEKVFLECVQDMDHENMFWYRQDPGLGLRLIYFSYDVKMKEKGDIPEGYSVSREKKERFSLILESASTNQTSMYLCASSLWGASGSHSYNEQFFGPGTRLTVL.

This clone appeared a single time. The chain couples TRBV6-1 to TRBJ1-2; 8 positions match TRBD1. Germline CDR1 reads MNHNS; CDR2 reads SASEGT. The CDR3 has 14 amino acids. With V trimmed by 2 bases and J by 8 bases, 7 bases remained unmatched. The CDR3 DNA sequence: TGTGCCAGCAGTGAACCCCGGACAGGGCGAGGCTACACCTTC. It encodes CASSEPRTGRGYTF.

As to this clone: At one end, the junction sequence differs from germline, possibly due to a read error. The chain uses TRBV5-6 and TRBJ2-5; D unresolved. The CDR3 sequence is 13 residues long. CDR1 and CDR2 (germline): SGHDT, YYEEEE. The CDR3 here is CDSSPDNQETQYF. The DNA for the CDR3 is TGTGACAGCAGCCCTGACAACCAAGAGACCCAGTACTTC. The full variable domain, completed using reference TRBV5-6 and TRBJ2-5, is DAGVTQSPTHLIKTRGQQVTLRCSPKSGHDTVSWYQQALGQGPQFIFQYYEEEERQRGNFPDRFSGHQFPNYSSELNVNALLLGDSALYLCDSSPDNQETQYFGPGTRLLVL.

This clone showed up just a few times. CDR3 nucleotide sequence: TGCGCCAGCAGAACTAGCGGGAGCACCGGGGAGCTGTTTTTT. Translation: CASRTSGSTGELFF. This chain joins TRBV10-2 and TRBJ2-2; 11 nucleotides align to TRBD2. CDR1 WSHSY and CDR2 SAAADI come from the germline V gene. This CDR3 is 14 amino acids long. With V trimmed by 6 bases and J by 4 bases, 1 base remained unmatched.

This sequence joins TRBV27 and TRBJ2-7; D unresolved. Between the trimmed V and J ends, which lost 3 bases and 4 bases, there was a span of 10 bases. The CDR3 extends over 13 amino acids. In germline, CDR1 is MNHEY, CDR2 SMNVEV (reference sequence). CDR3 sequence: CASSFHGPYEQYF. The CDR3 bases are TGTGCCAGCAGTTTCCATGGACCTTACGAGCAGTACTTC.

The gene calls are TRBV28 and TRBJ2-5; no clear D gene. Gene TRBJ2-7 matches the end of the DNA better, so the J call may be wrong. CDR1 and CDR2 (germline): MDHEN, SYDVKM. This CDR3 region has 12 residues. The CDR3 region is CASSSTEYEQYF. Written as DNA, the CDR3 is TGTGCCAGCAGTTCCACAGAATACGAGCAGTACTTC.

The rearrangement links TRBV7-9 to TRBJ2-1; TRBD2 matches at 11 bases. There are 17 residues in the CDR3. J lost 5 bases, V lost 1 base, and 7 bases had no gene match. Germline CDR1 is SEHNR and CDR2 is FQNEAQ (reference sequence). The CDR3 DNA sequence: TGTGCCAGCAGCTTAGTGGGTGGACTAGCGGGCAACAATGAGCAGTTCTTC. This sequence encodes CASSLVGGLAGNNEQFF.

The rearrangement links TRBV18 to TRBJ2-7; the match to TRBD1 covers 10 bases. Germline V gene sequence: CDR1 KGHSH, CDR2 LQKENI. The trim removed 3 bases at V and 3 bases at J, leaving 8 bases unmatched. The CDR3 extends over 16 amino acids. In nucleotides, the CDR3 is TGTGCCAGCTCACCGCGAGACCGGGACAGGGGCTACGAGCAGTACTTC. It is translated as CASSPRDRDRGYEQYF.

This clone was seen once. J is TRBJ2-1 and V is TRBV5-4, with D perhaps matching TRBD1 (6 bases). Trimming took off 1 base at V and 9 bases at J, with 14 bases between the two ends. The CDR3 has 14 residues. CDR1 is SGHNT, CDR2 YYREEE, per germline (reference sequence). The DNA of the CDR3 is TGTGCCAGCAGCTTGTCCGGACAGACGGGTGAGCAGTTCTTC. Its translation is CASSLSGQTGEQFF.